Listed below are T cell receptor beta chains from one sample, sequenced in a study of a mutant IDH1 vaccine in newly diagnosed glioma. These receptors have no identified antigens. TCRdb's copy holds only in-frame clones and misses some; the assay was immunoSEQ multiplex PCR. The table has 60,000 to 85,000 clones, 85% to 90% seen once. Sequencing used PBMCs, obtained from a glioma patient whose treatment included an IDH1 peptide vaccine. The receptors here all came from a woman aged 45-65 years with glioma. The CDR3 runs from the conserved cysteine through the conserved F or W. The D gene is left open where the match is weak. The size entry is marked missing in some rows and otherwise reads once, few, many or a size class.

clone size	V gene	D gene	J gene	CDR3 DNA	CDR3 protein
NA	TRBV4-2	TRBD2	TRBJ2-1	TGTGCCAGCAGCCTCGCTAGCGGCAATGAGCAGTTCTTC	CASSLASGNEQFF
few	TRBV6-6	TRBD1	TRBJ1-2	TGTGCCAGCAGGGGACAGACGCATGGCTACACCTTC	CASRGQTHGYTF
NA	TRBV28	NA	TRBJ1-5	TGTGCCAGCAGTTTTATAGGGTCCCAGCCCCAGCATTTT	CASSFIGSQPQHF
NA	TRBV21-1	NA	TRBJ1-5	TGTGCCAGCAGCAAACGTAGGACAGGGGATCAGCCCCAGCATTTT	CASSKRRTGDQPQHF
NA	TRBV30	NA	TRBJ2-2	TGTGCCTGGAAACCTTGGACCGGGGAGCTGTTTTTT	CAWKPWTGELFF
NA	TRBV2	TRBD1	TRBJ1-5	TGTGCCAGCAGAGGGGGACAGGGGGCGAATCAGCCCCAGCATTTT	CASRGGQGANQPQHF
NA	TRBV5-1	TRBD1	TRBJ2-1	TGCGCCAGGAAACGCCGGGACAGGGTATCAAATGAGCAGTTCTTC	CARKRRDRVSNEQFF
NA	TRBV4-1	TRBD2	TRBJ2-1	TGCGCCAGCAGCCAAGCTTTAAGACTAGCGGGAAGCAATGAGCAGTTCTTC	CASSQALRLAGSNEQFF
NA	TRBV18	NA	TRBJ2-3	TGTGCCAGCTCACCAAGGGCAGGGAGATCAGTGGGCACAGATACGCAGTATTTT	CASSPRAGRSVGTDTQYF
once	TRBV6-4	NA	TRBJ1-5	TGTGCCAGCAGTGTGGGGCCCGATCAGCCCCAGCATTTT	CASSVGPDQPQHF
NA	TRBV7-9	NA	TRBJ1-5	TGTGCCAGCAGCCTGAGAGGGGGGCCCAATCAGCCCCAGCATTTT	CASSLRGGPNQPQHF
NA	TRBV9	TRBD1	TRBJ2-3	TGTGCCAGCAGCGCTGGTCCAGGGGGCCCGGACGCCACAGATACGCAGTATTTT	CASSAGPGGPDATDTQYF
NA	TRBV6-6	NA	TRBJ1-2	TGTGCCAGCACCGCCGACAGGCTCTATGGCTACACCTTC	CASTADRLYGYTF
once	TRBV7-8	NA	TRBJ1-4	TGTGCCAGCAGCTTACAGGGCTCGGAAAAACTGTTTTTT	CASSLQGSEKLFF
NA	TRBV19	NA	TRBJ2-1	TGTGCCAGTAGTATACGATCCGGGGGCAACAATGAGCAGTTCTTC	CASSIRSGGNNEQFF
NA	TRBV28	NA	TRBJ2-3	TGTGCCAGTGAGAGGGATCTTACAGATACGCAGTATTTT	CASERDLTDTQYF
NA	TRBV19	NA	TRBJ2-4	TGTGCCAGTACCGGGGACAAAAACATTCAGTACTTC	CASTGDKNIQYF
NA	TRBV7-9	NA	TRBJ1-2	TGTGCCAGCAGCTTTGGCAGATCTGGCTACACCTTC	CASSFGRSGYTF
NA	TRBV28	TRBD1	TRBJ1-1	TGTGCCAGCAGGACCGGGACAGGCTTCTCCATGAACACTGAAGCTTTCTTT	CASRTGTGFSMNTEAFF
NA	TRBV29-1	NA	TRBJ2-7	TGCAGCGTTCTGGGGGACTCCTACGAGCAGTACTTC	CSVLGDSYEQYF
NA	TRBV27	TRBD1	TRBJ2-7	TGTGCCAGCAGTTCGCTCCCCGGGACAGGGACCTACGAGCAGTACTTC	CASSSLPGTGTYEQYF
NA	TRBV4-1	NA	TRBJ2-7	TGCGCCAGCAGCCAAGAACAGCATCACAGCTCCTACGAGCAGTACTTC	CASSQEQHHSSYEQYF
NA	TRBV18	NA	TRBJ1-1	TGTGCCAGCTCACCAATAGGACTCAACACTGAAGCTTTCTTT	CASSPIGLNTEAFF
few	TRBV10-2	NA	TRBJ2-3	TGCGCCAGCTCGGACGGGCTATACACAGATACGCAGTATTTT	CASSDGLYTDTQYF
few	TRBV5-1	NA	TRBJ2-3	TGCGCCAGCAGCTTTGGCCAGAGCACAGATACGCAGTATTTT	CASSFGQSTDTQYF
NA	TRBV11-2	NA	TRBJ1-6	TGTGCCAGCAGCTTCGGGTGGGGGGGCTATAATTCACCCCTCCACTTT	CASSFGWGGYNSPLHF
NA	TRBV7-9	NA	TRBJ2-7	TGTGCCAGCAGCCCCCCGGCGACCGGATCCTACGAGCAGTACTTC	CASSPPATGSYEQYF
NA	TRBV21-1	NA	TRBJ2-7	TGTGCCAGCAGCAAACTGGGCGCAGGGGGCTACCCTTACGAGCAGTACTTC	CASSKLGAGGYPYEQYF
NA	TRBV5-1	NA	TRBJ1-2	TGCGCCAGCAGGTCTCCCAATGGCTACACCTTC	CASRSPNGYTF
NA	TRBV7-3	NA	TRBJ2-7	TGTGCCAGCAGCTTAATGGGGGGAGGAGAGCAGTACTTC	CASSLMGGGEQYF
NA	TRBV9	TRBD1	TRBJ2-7	TGTGCCAGCAGCTTATCCGGGACAGGGTCCTACGAGCAGTACTTC	CASSLSGTGSYEQYF
NA	TRBV5-1	TRBD2	TRBJ2-1	TGCGCCAGCAGCCCGTACCATAGCGGGAGGGACAATGAGCAGTTCTTC	CASSPYHSGRDNEQFF
NA	TRBV6-6	NA	TRBJ2-7	TGTGCCAGCACCGAACCCGGCTTAAAAGGATCCTACGAGCAGTACTTC	CASTEPGLKGSYEQYF
NA	TRBV2	NA	TRBJ1-4	TGTGCCAGCAGTGAAGGGGGGGAAAAACTGTTTTTT	CASSEGGEKLFF
once	TRBV19	NA	TRBJ2-7	TGTGCCAGTAGTGTGCTAGCGCCACCCTACGAGCAGTACTTC	CASSVLAPPYEQYF
NA	TRBV6-5	NA	TRBJ2-6	TGTGCCAGCACGTACGCAACCTCTGGGGCCAACGTCCTGACTTTC	CASTYATSGANVLTF
NA	TRBV27	NA	TRBJ2-1	TGTGCCAGCAGCCCCGGACAGATGACCTACAATGAGCAGTTCTTC	CASSPGQMTYNEQFF
NA	TRBV7-9	TRBD2	TRBJ2-1	TGTGCCAGCAGCGCCCCTGCCCATAGCGGGAGGGCCGTCAATGAGCAGTTCTTC	CASSAPAHSGRAVNEQFF
NA	TRBV10-3	TRBD2	TRBJ2-3	TGTGCCACCGGGGCGGGAGCGGGCACAGATACGCAGTATTTT	CATGAGAGTDTQYF
few	TRBV10-1	NA	TRBJ1-1	TGCGCCAGCAGCAAGACAGCCTACACTGAAGCTTTCTTT	CASSKTAYTEAFF
NA	TRBV7-9	TRBD2	TRBJ2-1	TGTGCCAGCAGCTTAGTGAGCGGGAGAGGGGAGCAGTTCTTC	CASSLVSGRGEQFF
NA	TRBV15	NA	TRBJ2-7	TGTGCCACTCGTATCCCTAACTCCTACGAGCAGTACTTC	CATRIPNSYEQYF
NA	TRBV7-2	TRBD2	TRBJ2-7	TGTGCCAGCCAACCGGGACTAGCGGGAACCTACGAGCAGTACTTC	CASQPGLAGTYEQYF
NA	TRBV28	NA	TRBJ1-5	TGTGCCAGCAGTCCGCCTGTACGAGCAAACAATCAGCCCCAGCATTTT	CASSPPVRANNQPQHF
once	TRBV5-1	NA	TRBJ1-3	TGCGCCAGCAGCCTAATCCCGGTCACGGGGGAGTTATCCTCTGGAAACACCATATATTTT	CASSLIPVTGELSSGNTIYF
once	TRBV4-1	NA	TRBJ2-1	TGCGCCAGCAGCCAAGTATCCAATGAGCAGTTCTTC	CASSQVSNEQFF
NA	TRBV7-9	TRBD2	TRBJ2-1	TGTGCCAGCAGCTCCGGGACTAGCGGGATTGAGCAGTTCTTC	CASSSGTSGIEQFF
once	TRBV7-8	NA	TRBJ2-1	TGTGCCAGCAGCCCATATAGGATACCGTTCGGAAGGGGATGGTCCTACAATGAGCAGTTCTTC	CASSPYRIPFGRGWSYNEQFF
NA	TRBV4-1	NA	TRBJ1-4	TGCGCCAGCAGCGCCGTCAATATGGTAGTATATGAAAAACTGTTTTTT	CASSAVNMVVYEKLFF
NA	TRBV2	NA	TRBJ2-7	TGTGCCAGCAGTGTGTTCCGGACCTACGAGCAGTACTTC	CASSVFRTYEQYF
NA	TRBV11-2	NA	TRBJ2-1	TGTGCCAGCAGCTTACGTGGGGGGGGCGTCTCCTACAATGAGCAGTTCTTC	CASSLRGGGVSYNEQFF
NA	TRBV9	NA	TRBJ2-5	TGTGCCAGCAGCGTAGGGGACGGCGGGCAAGAGACCCAGTACTTC	CASSVGDGGQETQYF
few	TRBV19	TRBD2	TRBJ2-1	TGTGCCAGTAGAACGAGGACTAGCGGGCTTGAGCAGTTCTTC	CASRTRTSGLEQFF
NA	TRBV29-1	TRBD1	TRBJ2-7	TGCAGCGTAACGGGGGACAGGGGGACCCACACCTACGAGCAGTACTTC	CSVTGDRGTHTYEQYF
once	TRBV11-2	NA	TRBJ2-1	TGTGCCAGCAGCCTATCCGGGACTGCCTACAATGAGCAGTTCTTC	CASSLSGTAYNEQFF
few	TRBV4-1	NA	TRBJ1-1	TGCGCCAGCAGCCAAGATATAGGGGTCACTGAAGCTTTCTTT	CASSQDIGVTEAFF
NA	TRBV27	NA	TRBJ2-1	TGTGCCAGCGTCGGAGGAGGATACAATGAGCAGTTCTTC	CASVGGGYNEQFF
NA	TRBV5-1	NA	TRBJ2-1	TGCGCCAGCAGCTTGGGGGCAGGATTGACTTACTACAATGAGCAGTTCTTC	CASSLGAGLTYYNEQFF
NA	TRBV7-7	NA	TRBJ2-5	TGTGCTAGCAGCTTAGGGCCCGGGAAAGAGACCCAGTACTTC	CASSLGPGKETQYF